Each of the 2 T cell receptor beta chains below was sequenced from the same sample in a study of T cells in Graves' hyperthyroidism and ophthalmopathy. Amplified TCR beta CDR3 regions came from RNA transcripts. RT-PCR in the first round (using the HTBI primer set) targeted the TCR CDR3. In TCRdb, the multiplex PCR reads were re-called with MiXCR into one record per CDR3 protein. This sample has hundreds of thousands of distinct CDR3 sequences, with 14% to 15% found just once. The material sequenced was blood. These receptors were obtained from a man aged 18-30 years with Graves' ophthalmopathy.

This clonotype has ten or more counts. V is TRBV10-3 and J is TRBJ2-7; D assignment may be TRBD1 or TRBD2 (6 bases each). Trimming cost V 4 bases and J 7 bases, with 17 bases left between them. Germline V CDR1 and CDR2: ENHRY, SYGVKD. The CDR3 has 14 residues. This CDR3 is CAISGDIQGREQYF. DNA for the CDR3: TGTGCCATCAGTGGGGACATACAAGGGAGGGAGCAGTACTTC.

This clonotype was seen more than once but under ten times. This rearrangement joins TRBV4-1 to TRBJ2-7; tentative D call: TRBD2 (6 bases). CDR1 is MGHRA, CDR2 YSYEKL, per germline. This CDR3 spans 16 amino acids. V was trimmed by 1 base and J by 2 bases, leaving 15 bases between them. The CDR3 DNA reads TGCGCCAGCAGCCAAGTTGGCCGGGGGACGCCCTACGAGCAGTACTTC. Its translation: CASSQVGRGTPYEQYF.